The 27 T cell receptor beta chains given below trace back to one sample, sequenced in a study of cytomegalovirus exposure and HLA in healthy donors. Assay: immunoSEQ multiplex PCR; the TCRdb copy retains only in-frame clones and omits some. The repertoire holds tens of thousands of clones, around nine tenths seen once, with roughly 8% in the top ten. Specimen: PBMCs. The receptors originated from a woman aged 18-30 years in good health and CMV-seropositive.

The V and J genes are TRBV2 and TRBJ2-5; 7 bases map to TRBD1. J lost 5 bases, V lost 8 bases, and 14 bases had no gene match. CDR1 and CDR2 from the germline V gene are SNHLY and FYNNEI. The CDR3 loop spans 15 amino acids. CDR3 sequence reads: CASARREGAGETQYF. CDR3 bases: TGTGCCAGCGCTAGGAGAGAGGGGGCGGGCGAGACCCAGTACTTC.

The chain's CDR3 is CASSLWGGAGNEQFF. The DNA of the CDR3 is TGTGCCAGCAGTTTATGGGGCGGGGCGGGCAATGAGCAGTTCTTC. The rearrangement links TRBV27 to TRBJ2-1; weak D call: TRBD2 (6 bases). Germline V gene lookup returns CDR1 MNHEY and CDR2 SMNVEV (reference sequence). V lost 1 base and J lost 6, with 13 bases in between. The CDR3 is made up of 15 amino acids.

The chain couples TRBV7-9 to TRBJ2-1, with TRBD1 as a possible D gene (5 bases). The CDR3 consists of 12 residues. V was pared by 2 bases and J by 10 bases, with 9 bases between. Germline CDR1 and CDR2: SEHNR and FQNEAQ (reference sequence). The CDR3 reads CASSLTAGEQFF. The CDR3 DNA sequence: TGTGCCAGCAGCTTAACAGCAGGGGAGCAGTTCTTC. The full variable domain, with the rest looked up from reference TRBV7-9 and TRBJ2-1, is DTGVSQNPRHKITKRGQNVTFRCDPISEHNRLYWYRQTLGQGPEFLTYFQNEAQLEKSRLLSDRFSAERPKGSFSTLEIQRTEQGDSAMYLCASSLTAGEQFFGPGTRLTVL.

This chain connects TRBV28 to TRBJ2-1; perhaps TRBD2 as D (5 bases). The CDR3 consists of 12 residues. The ends were cut back, 5 bases at V and 7 bases at J, with 9 bases in the middle. CDR1 and CDR2 from the germline V gene are MDHEN and SYDVKM. DNA for the CDR3: TGTGCCAGCAGTCGAACGGGAAATGAGCAGTTCTTC. As protein: CASSRTGNEQFF.

The genes are TRBV11-3 and TRBJ2-1, with D perhaps TRBD1 (8 bases). CDR1 and CDR2 (germline): SGHNT, YENEEA. CDR3 length equals 15 residues. V was clipped by 5 bases and J by 5 bases, with 16 bases between them. This CDR3 reads CASSVQGGFNNEQFF. The CDR3 DNA sequence: TGTGCCAGCAGCGTACAGGGGGGGTTCAACAATGAGCAGTTCTTC.

The rearrangement uses TRBV7-6 and TRBJ2-3; weak D call: TRBD2 (6 bases). The CDR3 has 15 residues. V was trimmed by 11 bases and J by 3 bases, leaving 21 bases between them. The germline V gene has CDR1 SGHVS and CDR2 FNYEAQ. The CDR3: CAVRGGALLTDTQYF. CDR3 bases: TGTGCCGTCAGAGGCGGGGCCTTGCTAACAGATACGCAGTATTTT.

The V gene is TRBV14, the J gene TRBJ1-2; D unclear. Germline V CDR1 and CDR2: SGHDN, FVKESK. V lost 3 bases and J lost 5, with 7 bases in between. The CDR3 extends over 12 amino acids. In nucleotides, the CDR3 is TGTGCCAGCAGCCAGGCCACATATGGCTACACCTTC. Residues: CASSQATYGYTF.

V gene TRBV27 combines with J gene TRBJ1-4; 7 nucleotides line up with TRBD1. The CDR3 has 15 amino acids. V gave up 7 bases and J gave up 8 bases; unmatched junction bases: 13. Germline V lookup: CDR1 MNHEY, CDR2 SMNVEV (reference sequence). The CDR3 bases are TGTGCCAGCACCTCCGTTGACAGGGTAGGCGAAAAACTGTTTTTT. This encodes CASTSVDRVGEKLFF. Complete variable domain (other parts from reference TRBV27 and TRBJ1-4): EAQVTQNPRYLITVTGKKLTVTCSQNMNHEYMSWYRQDPGLGLRQIYYSMNVEVTDKGDVPEGYKVSRKEKRNFPLILESPSPNQTSLYFCASTSVDRVGEKLFFGSGTQLSVL.

The V call is TRBV27, the J call TRBJ2-3; TRBD1 matches 8 bases. The CDR3 is made up of 15 amino acids. CDR1 and CDR2 from the germline V gene are MNHEY and SMNVEV (reference sequence). The junction had 6 bases not matched to a gene; V was cut back by 6 bases and J by 1 base. Here the CDR3 DNA reads TGTGCCAGCAGGTACCCGGGACAGGGCACAGATACGCAGTATTTT. Protein product: CASRYPGQGTDTQYF.

The J gene is TRBJ2-7, the V gene TRBV21-1; the table gives TRBD2 as D, unverified against the DNA. TRBV21-1 corresponds to a pseudogene. The CDR3 totals 16 residues. The CDR3 loop is CASSKEPGREDYEQYF. The CDR3 bases are TGTGCCAGCAGCAAAGAACCAGGGAGGGAAGACTACGAGCAGTACTTC.

The rearrangement links TRBV28 to TRBJ2-4; D is unresolved. V lost 2 bases, J lost 3 bases, and 17 bases lay in between. This CDR3 contains 17 residues. Per germline, CDR1 MDHEN and CDR2 SYDVKM. The CDR3 nucleotides are TGTGCCAGCAGTTTAGGATTCAGAGACAAGATCAAAAACATTCAGTACTTC. The encoded protein is CASSLGFRDKIKNIQYF.

The rearrangement uses TRBV5-5 and TRBJ2-3; 12 bases are a match to TRBD2. This CDR3 has 19 residues. CDR1 is SGHKS and CDR2 is YYEKEE in the germline V gene (reference sequence). Unmatched junction bases numbered 9, after V lost 1 base and J lost 0 bases. CDR3 protein: CASSLSSGLAGTSTDTQYF. The CDR3 bases are TGTGCCAGCAGCTTGTCTTCAGGACTAGCGGGGACTAGCACAGATACGCAGTATTTT.

The chain is built from TRBV6-1 and TRBJ2-5; 11 bases are shared with TRBD1. Looked up from germline, CDR1 is MNHNS and CDR2 is SASEGT. CDR3 length equals 14 residues. After removal of 10 bases from V and 4 bases from J, the junction contained 8 bases not matched to a gene. This CDR3 is CATSNGQGAETQYF. The CDR3, as DNA: TGTGCCACCTCGAACGGACAGGGGGCAGAGACCCAGTACTTC.

V usage is TRBV6-1 and J usage is TRBJ1-5; the match to TRBD1 covers 9 bases. This CDR3 is built from 15 residues. CDR1 and CDR2 (germline): MNHNS, SASEGT. V was pared by 4 bases and J by 4 bases, with 5 bases of the junction left unmatched. The CDR3 loop reads CASSGRQGENQPQHF. The CDR3 DNA sequence: TGTGCCAGCAGTGGCAGACAGGGGGAGAATCAGCCCCAGCATTTT.

The chain joins TRBV6-6 to TRBJ2-1; possible D gene TRBD2, 5 bases. The CDR3 contains 10 residues. Trimming took 5 bases from V and 9 from J, leaving 5 bases between them. Germline CDR1 MNHNY, CDR2 SVGAGI (reference sequence). The DNA for the CDR3 is TGTGCCAGCAGTCGGGGTGAGCAGTTCTTC. Its translation: CASSRGEQFF.

This clone appeared a single time. This rearrangement joins TRBV28 to TRBJ1-4; a possible D gene is TRBD1 (5 bases). Germline V gene sequence: CDR1 MDHEN, CDR2 SYDVKM. V was pared by 6 bases and J by 3 bases, with 14 bases between. This CDR3 is built from 15 residues. Here the CDR3 reads CASSRAGPANEKLFF. The CDR3 bases are TGTGCCAGCAGCCGCGCGGGGCCGGCTAATGAAAAACTGTTTTTT.

V gene TRBV28 combines with J gene TRBJ2-1; 7 bases agree with TRBD1. Germline loops: CDR1 MDHEN, CDR2 SYDVKM. The CDR3 length is 14 residues. The junction had 7 bases not matched to a gene; V was cut back by 7 bases and J by 4 bases. In nucleotides, the CDR3 is TGTGCCAGCATTTCCAGGGGGAAGTACAATGAGCAGTTCTTC. The encoded protein is CASISRGKYNEQFF.

The chain carries TRBV7-2 and TRBJ1-5; perhaps TRBD1 as D (6 bases). Germline V lookup: CDR1 SGHTA, CDR2 FQGNSA. Trimming took 5 bases from V and 5 from J, leaving 13 bases between them. The CDR3 is 14 residues long. The CDR3 region has the DNA TGTGCCAGCAGCCGACAGGATTGGTATCAGCCCCAGCATTTT. This sequence encodes CASSRQDWYQPQHF.

The chain joins TRBV18 to TRBJ2-1; 9 positions match TRBD2. The CDR3 runs to 15 residues. V trimming: 1 base; J trimming: 4 bases; junction bases outside the gene matches: 2. The germline CDR1 and CDR2 sequences are KGHSH and LQKENI. CDR3 loop: CASSPRLAGYNEQFF. CDR3 nucleotide sequence: TGTGCCAGCTCACCACGGCTAGCGGGGTACAATGAGCAGTTCTTC.

The CDR3 here is CASSLARVGTGYEQTQYF. The DNA of the CDR3 is TGTGCCAGCAGCTTAGCTCGAGTCGGGACAGGCTACGAACAGACCCAGTACTTC. The V gene is TRBV7-8, the J gene TRBJ2-5, with TRBD1 matching over 8 bases. The CDR3 has 18 residues. The V segment lost 0 bases and the J segment 6 bases; nucleotides outside the gene matches: 15. Germline V gene data show CDR1 as SGHVS and CDR2 as FQNEAQ.

The J gene is TRBJ1-5, the V gene TRBV6-5, with D possibly TRBD1 on 5 matching bases. The CDR3 has 14 amino acids. With 5 bases removed from V and 5 bases from J, the gap between germline ends came to 13 bases. Germline loops: CDR1 MNHEY, CDR2 SVGAGI. The CDR3 here is CASSLRRGDQPQHF. The CDR3 DNA is TGTGCCAGCAGTCTGCGTCGGGGGGATCAGCCCCAGCATTTT.

The V call is TRBV6-1, the J call TRBJ1-6, with D possibly TRBD1 on 5 matching bases. Germline V gene lookup returns CDR1 MNHNS and CDR2 SASEGT. This CDR3 contains 15 residues. V was shortened by 6 bases and J by 7 bases, with 16 bases between the two germline ends. In DNA form, the CDR3 reads TGTGCCAGCAGCCACAGGCGGTCTGGGAATTCACCCCTCCACTTT. Protein product: CASSHRRSGNSPLHF.

This rearrangement joins TRBV7-2 to TRBJ2-2; a possible D gene is TRBD2 (6 bases). Between the trimmed V and J ends, which lost 0 bases and 0 bases, there was a span of 11 bases. The CDR3 has 17 amino acids. The germline gives CDR1 SGHTA, CDR2 FQGNSA. CDR3 sequence (DNA): TGTGCCAGCAGCTTAGCGGCACTAGCCGCGAACACCGGGGAGCTGTTTTTT. It codes for CASSLAALAANTGELFF.

The chain couples TRBV9 to TRBJ2-2; the D gene is possibly TRBD1 (6 bases). The V gene lost 2 bases and the J gene lost 4 bases, with 9 bases spanning the gap. The CDR3 is 14 residues long. The germline V gene has CDR1 SGDLS and CDR2 YYNGEE. The CDR3 coding sequence is TGTGCCAGCAGCGTTGGACAGAGCACCGGGGAGCTGTTTTTT. It specifies CASSVGQSTGELFF.

The chain uses TRBV9 and TRBJ1-1, with a weak D call TRBD1 (6 bases). This CDR3 contains 15 residues. Trimming stripped 0 bases from V and 1 base from J, with 10 bases between. The germline CDR1 and CDR2 sequences are SGDLS and YYNGEE. The chain's CDR3 is CASSVDGGPNTEAFF. The CDR3 nucleotides are TGTGCCAGCAGCGTAGATGGGGGCCCGAACACTGAAGCTTTCTTT.

The chain combines TRBV28 with TRBJ1-6; D not certain. V was clipped by 6 bases and J by 8 bases, with 5 bases between them. The germline CDR1 and CDR2 sequences are MDHEN and SYDVKM. There are 11 residues in the CDR3. The DNA for the CDR3 is TGTGCCAGCAGGACTGATTCACCCCTCCACTTT. Protein product: CASRTDSPLHF.

The chain has TRBV28 and TRBJ2-1; TRBD1 matches at 7 bases. V gave up 3 bases and J gave up 5 bases; unmatched junction bases: 7. This CDR3 contains 15 residues. Germline CDR1 MDHEN, CDR2 SYDVKM. The CDR3: CASSFAGTEDNEQFF. CDR3 DNA sequence: TGTGCCAGCAGTTTTGCCGGGACAGAAGACAATGAGCAGTTCTTC.